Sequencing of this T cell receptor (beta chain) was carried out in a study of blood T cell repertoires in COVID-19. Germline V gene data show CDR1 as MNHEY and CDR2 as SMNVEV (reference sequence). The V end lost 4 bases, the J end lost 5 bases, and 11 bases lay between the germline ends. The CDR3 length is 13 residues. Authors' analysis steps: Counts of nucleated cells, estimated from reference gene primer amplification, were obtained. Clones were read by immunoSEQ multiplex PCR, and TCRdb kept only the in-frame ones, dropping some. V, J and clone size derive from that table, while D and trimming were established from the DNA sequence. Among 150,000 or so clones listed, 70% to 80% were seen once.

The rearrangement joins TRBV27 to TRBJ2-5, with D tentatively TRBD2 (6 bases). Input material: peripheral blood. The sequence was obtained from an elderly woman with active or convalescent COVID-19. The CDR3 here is CASSWRVGETQYF. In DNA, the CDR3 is TGTGCCAGCAGTTGGAGGGTGGGTGAGACCCAGTACTTC.